These 10 T cell receptor beta chains were sequenced from one sample in a study of T cells in Graves' hyperthyroidism and ophthalmopathy. What was amplified from RNA transcripts were TCR beta CDR3 regions. RT-PCR in the first round (using the HTBI primer set) targeted the TCR CDR3. One entry per CDR3 protein results from TCRdb running MiXCR on the multiplex PCR reads. The sample gives about 640,000 distinct CDR3 sequences, about 20% of which show up once; roughly a third is in the top ten. Material: blood. Receptor source: a man in his thirties or forties with Graves' ophthalmopathy.

The sample holds a few counts of this clonotype. This chain joins TRBV27 and TRBJ1-1; D ambiguous. CDR3 size: 11 residues. V was cut by 6 bases and J by 11 bases, with 13 bases left in between. Germline V gene lookup returns CDR1 MNHEY and CDR2 SMNVEV (reference sequence). The CDR3, as DNA: TGTGCCAGCAGGGGGATTCAGGAGGCTTTCTTT. Translated, it gives CASRGIQEAFF.

This clonotype has more than one count but fewer than ten. This is likely a read error, given that the CDR3 carries no conserved phenylalanine or tryptophan at its end. The chain couples TRBV28 to TRBJ2-7; D is unclear. The V end lost 7 bases, the J end lost 2 bases, and 15 bases lay between the germline ends. Germline V CDR1 and CDR2: MDHEN, SYDVKM. The CDR3 totals 14 residues. The CDR3 protein is CASTIGRRAYEQYL. CDR3 in DNA: TGTGCCAGCACCATCGGGCGGAGAGCCTACGAGCAGTACCTC.

This clonotype was recorded at least ten times. DNA for the CDR3: TGTGCCAGCGACGGGCGGGAGGCCTACGAGCAGTACTTC. It encodes CASDGREAYEQYF. The chain employs TRBV2 and TRBJ2-7; 8 bases map to TRBD2. This CDR3 is 13 amino acids long. The V and J ends lost 8 bases and 2 bases, in that order; junction bases with no gene match: 5. The V gene's germline CDR1 is SNHLY and CDR2 FYNNEI.

The chain uses TRBV19 and TRBJ1-2; 8 bases align to TRBD1. This CDR3 has 14 amino acids. The J segment lost 5 bases and the V segment lost 4 bases, leaving 6 bases of the junction unmatched. From germline, CDR1 is LNHDA and CDR2 SQIVND (reference sequence). For the CDR3, the DNA is TGTGCCAGTAGTAACGGACAGGGTGGATATGGCTACACCTTC. Translation gives CASSNGQGGYGYTF. Complete variable domain (other parts from reference TRBV19 and TRBJ1-2): DGGITQSPKYLFRKEGQNVTLSCEQNLNHDAMYWYRQDPGQGLRLIYYSQIVNDFQKGDIAEGYSVSREKKESFPLTVTSAQKNPTAFYLCASSNGQGGYGYTFGSGTRLTVV.

The V gene is TRBV20-1, the J gene TRBJ2-1, with 8 bases lining up with TRBD2. The CDR3 totals 14 residues. The trim removed 6 bases at V and 0 bases at J, leaving 4 bases unmatched. The germline gives CDR1 DFQATT, CDR2 SNEGSKA (reference sequence). The CDR3 DNA reads as TGCAGTGCGATAAGCGGGAGCTCCTACAATGAGCAGTTCTTC. Its protein is CSAISGSSYNEQFF.

The J gene is TRBJ2-5, the V gene TRBV6-1, with 11 bases that match TRBD1. The V segment lost 5 bases and the J segment 5 bases; nucleotides outside the gene matches: 10. This CDR3 has 16 amino acids. Germline CDR1 MNHNS, CDR2 SASEGT. The CDR3 sequence is CASSRKRRDRGETQYF. The CDR3 nucleotides read TGTGCCAGCAGTCGCAAACGCCGGGACAGGGGGGAGACCCAGTACTTC.

This clonotype was seen a few times. The J gene is TRBJ1-3, the V gene TRBV12-3 or TRBV12-4, with 8 bases identical to TRBD1. Germline trimming cut 6 bases from V and 2 bases from J; bases unmatched to any gene: 6. There are 15 residues in the CDR3. CDR3 sequence: CASRRVTGAGNTIYF. The CDR3 coding sequence is TGTGCCAGCAGGCGAGTGACAGGGGCTGGAAACACCATATATTTT.

This clonotype was counted only a few times. This chain uses TRBV20-1 with TRBJ1-1; no firm D call. Germline assignment: CDR1 DFQATT and CDR2 SNEGSKA (reference sequence). CDR3 length: 15 amino acids. Trimming removed 4 bases from V and 0 bases from J, with 15 bases in between. CDR3 coding DNA: TGCAGTGCTACCTCCCGGGCAGCCATGAACACTGAAGCTTTCTTT. Residues: CSATSRAAMNTEAFF.

The CDR3, as DNA: TGTGCCAGCAGCTTAGCAGGGGGGGCGGCTGGAGAGACCCAGTACTTC. This codes for CASSLAGGAAGETQYF. This chain uses TRBV7-2 with TRBJ2-5, with D perhaps matching TRBD2 (7 bases). Germline V lookup: CDR1 SGHTA, CDR2 FQGNSA. The CDR3 has 16 amino acids. Trimming took 0 bases from V and 4 from J, leaving 15 bases between them.

This clonotype appeared many times. The rearrangement uses TRBV12-3 or TRBV12-4 and TRBJ2-1, with 9 bases aligning to TRBD2. This CDR3 spans 18 amino acids. V lost 2 bases, J lost 6 bases, and 14 bases stayed unmatched. CDR3 nucleotide sequence: TGTGCCAGCAGTTTATATAGCGGGAGCCCTCGAATATTCAATGAGCAGTTCTTC. Amino acids: CASSLYSGSPRIFNEQFF.